The count of the clone carrying this T cell receptor (beta chain) is one. The target antigen is unknown. This entry belongs to a study of identical twins. Study-level results: Interpretation of the results relied on cross-sectional statistical analysis and not on following the same donors. Researchers reported weaker excess twin sharing in beta out-of-frame sequences.

TCRdb passed the 5' RACE reads through MiXCR, listing each CDR3 protein once. The sample holds hundreds of thousands of distinct CDR3 sequences; less than 9% are singletons and the top ten take less than 2.5%. Trimming at V came to 2 bases and at J to 2 bases, leaving 7 bases not matched to a gene. The CDR3 extends over 16 amino acids. CDR1 MNHEY and CDR2 SVGAGI come from the germline V gene. These data also featured in a second study, about yellow fever vaccine responses in identical twins.

The TCR originated in a woman aged 18-30 years in good health. The chain has TRBV6-5 and TRBJ2-3, with TRBD1 matching 7 bases. The sequenced material came from memory (CD45RO+) T cells sorted from blood. CDR3: CASSYSEQGFTDTQYF. The CDR3 nucleotides read TGTGCCAGCAGTTACAGCGAACAGGGGTTCACAGATACGCAGTATTTT.